This TCR beta chain stems from a study of blood T cell repertoires in COVID-19. Study background: The United States, Italy and Spain were the sources of the acute and convalescent COVID-19 samples. Sample material is recorded as cDNA or gDNA derived from T cells, B-cell-depleted T cells, or PBMCs.

This CDR3 has 20 residues. The V end was cut by 2 bases, the J end by 0 bases, with 26 bases between. Germline lookup yields CDR1 LGHNA and CDR2 YSLEER. Authors' processing steps: Amplification of reference gene primers provided the estimated nucleated cell counts. Repertoires were generated with immunoSEQ multiplex PCR, while TCRdb's copy carries only in-frame clones and drops some. The DNA gave D and trimming, while V, J and clone size come from that table. The sample yields around 150,000 clones, under 90% seen once. Sequencing was done on a sample of peripheral blood. The receptor comes from a human donor in a cohort sampled during active COVID-19. The chain couples TRBV4-3 to TRBJ2-7; the D gene is possibly TRBD2 (5 bases). Here the CDR3 reads CASSQPTEVLPLLSSYEQYF. In nucleotides, the CDR3 is TGCGCCAGCAGCCAACCCACGGAGGTCCTCCCCCTCCTTAGCTCCTACGAGCAGTACTTC.